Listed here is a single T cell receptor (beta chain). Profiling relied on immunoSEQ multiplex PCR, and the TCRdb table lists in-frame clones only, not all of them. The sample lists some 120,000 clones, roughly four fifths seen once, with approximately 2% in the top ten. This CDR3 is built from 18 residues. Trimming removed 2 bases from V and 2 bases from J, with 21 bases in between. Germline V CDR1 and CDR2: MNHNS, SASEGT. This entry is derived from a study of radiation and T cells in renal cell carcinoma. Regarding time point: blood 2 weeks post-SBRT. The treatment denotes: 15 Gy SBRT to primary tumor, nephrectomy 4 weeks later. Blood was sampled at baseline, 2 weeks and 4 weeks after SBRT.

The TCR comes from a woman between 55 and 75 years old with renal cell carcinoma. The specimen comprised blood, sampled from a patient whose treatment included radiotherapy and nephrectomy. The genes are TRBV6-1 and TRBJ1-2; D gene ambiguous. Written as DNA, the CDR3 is TGTGCCAGCAGTGAACCGTTAAGGCCAGGTAATCCCAACTATGGCTACACCTTC. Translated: CASSEPLRPGNPNYGYTF.